Listed below are T cell receptor beta chains from one sample, sequenced in a study of blood T cell repertoires in COVID-19. Profiling relied on immunoSEQ multiplex PCR, and the TCRdb table lists in-frame clones only, not all of them. The sample lists around 50,000 clones, roughly 86% occurring once. The sequenced sample consisted of peripheral blood. The receptors were gathered from a man between 60 and 75 years old with active or convalescent COVID-19. CDR3s include the opening cysteine and the closing phenylalanine or tryptophan. The D gene is left open where the match is weak. Clone sizes are given selectively: once, few, many, or a class where the clone is expanded.

>NA|TRBJ2-5|15|TRBV9|NA
TGTGCCAGCAGCGTAGAAGGGGTAAGGACAGAGACCCAGTACTTC
CASSVEGVRTETQYF
>NA|TRBJ2-2|15|TRBV9|NA
TGTGCCAGCAGCGTAGCGGGGGGCGACACCGGGGAGCTGTTTTTT
CASSVAGGDTGELFF
>NA|TRBJ1-1|17|TRBV7-2|once
TGTGCCAGCAGCTTAGGACTAGGGAGGGAGTGGAACACTGAAGCTTTCTTT
CASSLGLGREWNTEAFF
>TRBD2|TRBJ2-3|15|TRBV5-4|NA
TGTGCCAGCAGCTTGACTAGCGGGCGCACAGATACGCAGTATTTT
CASSLTSGRTDTQYF
>NA|TRBJ1-4|14|TRBV28|NA
TGTGCCAGCAGTTTGCGTACAGTTAATGAAAAACTGTTTTTT
CASSLRTVNEKLFF
>TRBD1|TRBJ1-1|15|TRBV29-1|few
TGCAGCACCCGGGCTGGCGGGACAGTGAACACTGAAGCTTTCTTT
CSTRAGGTVNTEAFF
>NA|TRBJ1-1|11|TRBV2|NA
TGTGCCAGCAGTGTTTGGACAGCCGCTTTCTTT
CASSVWTAAFF
>TRBD2|TRBJ2-3|15|TRBV2|NA
TGTGCCAGCGCGCTACTAGCGGGGGGCACAGATACGCAGTATTTT
CASALLAGGTDTQYF
>TRBD1|TRBJ1-3|16|TRBV18|NA
TGTGCCAGCTCACCGCCCGGGACAGGGACTGGAAACACCATATATTTT
CASSPPGTGTGNTIYF
>NA|TRBJ2-1|16|TRBV7-9|NA
TGTGCCAGCAGGCCTAAGGAGGGTAGGAAGGGCAATGAGCAGTTCTTC
CASRPKEGRKGNEQFF
>NA|TRBJ1-1|16|TRBV28|few
TGTGCCAGCAGTCCCAGGGGTGAATTGACCAAGGCTGAAGCTTTCTTT
CASSPRGELTKAEAFF
>NA|TRBJ1-4|14|TRBV2|once
TGTGCCAGCAGTGACAGGGTTGGAGATGAAAAACTGTTTTTT
CASSDRVGDEKLFF
>NA|TRBJ2-3|16|TRBV27|NA
TGTGCCAGCAGTTTTGAACCGGGACAAGGTGCAGATACGCAGTATTTT
CASSFEPGQGADTQYF
>TRBD1|TRBJ2-5|13|TRBV7-3|few
TGTGCCAGCAGCTCTGGACAGGGGGAGACCCAGTACTTC
CASSSGQGETQYF
>NA|TRBJ2-3|16|TRBV4-3|NA
TGCGCCAGCAGCCAAGATTGGGCCCAGGGAACAGATACGCAGTATTTT
CASSQDWAQGTDTQYF
>TRBD1|TRBJ1-2|14|TRBV7-7|NA
TGTGCCAGCAGCTTAACGGGACAGTGGGACGGCTACACCTTC
CASSLTGQWDGYTF
>NA|TRBJ1-2|13|TRBV10-3|NA
TGTGCCATCAGTGAGTCCTCGCGGGATGGCTACACCTTC
CAISESSRDGYTF
>TRBD1|TRBJ1-2|13|TRBV29-1|NA
TGCAGCGTTGAAGCAGGACAGGGCATTGGCTACACCTTC
CSVEAGQGIGYTF
>NA|TRBJ2-6|13|TRBV25-1|NA
TGTGCCAGCGCGGGTTCTGGGGCCAACGTCCTGACTTTC
CASAGSGANVLTF
>NA|TRBJ2-1|12|TRBV3-1/TRBV3-2|NA
TGTGCCAGCAGCTTATCCCCGGATGAGCAGTTCTTC
CASSLSPDEQFF
>NA|TRBJ1-2|14|TRBV6-1|NA
TGTGCCAGCAGTGAAGGTCCAGGCTACTATGGCTACACCTTC
CASSEGPGYYGYTF
>NA|TRBJ1-1|17|TRBV21-1|NA
TGTGCCAGCAGCAACATTTTTCACAAAGGGGCCCCCACTGAAGCTTTCTTT
CASSNIFHKGAPTEAFF
>TRBD1|TRBJ2-7|13|TRBV19|NA
TGTGCCAGTAGTAGGACAGGACACTACGAGCAGTACTTC
CASSRTGHYEQYF
>NA|TRBJ1-2|15|TRBV24-1|NA
TGTGCCACCAGTGATCCCAAGACAGGTCAATATGGCTACACCTTC
CATSDPKTGQYGYTF
>TRBD2|TRBJ2-2|20|TRBV9|NA
TGTGCCAGCAGCGGTTCCGGGACTAGCGGGGGCCTCCGTCACACCGGGGAGCTGTTTTTT
CASSGSGTSGGLRHTGELFF
>NA|TRBJ2-7|16|TRBV27|NA
TGTGCCAGCAGTTCCAACAGGGAGTACAGAGCTTACGAGCAGTACTTC
CASSSNREYRAYEQYF
>NA|TRBJ2-2|14|TRBV29-1|NA
TGCAGCGTTTGTCCGGGGGCGAACACCGGGGAGCTGTTTTTT
CSVCPGANTGELFF
>TRBD1|TRBJ2-7|15|TRBV24-1|NA
TGTGCCACCAGTGACACCGGGACAGGGGTGTACGAGCAGTACTTC
CATSDTGTGVYEQYF
>NA|TRBJ1-1|12|TRBV2|NA
TGTGCCAGCAGTACAGGGAGCACTGAAGCTTTCTTT
CASSTGSTEAFF
>TRBD1|TRBJ1-2|14|TRBV10-3|NA
TGTGCCATCAGTGATCAAAGGGGGCAGGATGGCTACACCTTC
CAISDQRGQDGYTF
>NA|TRBJ2-7|13|TRBV7-9|NA
TGTGCCAGCAGCTCACGGTCAGGCGACGAGCAGTACTTC
CASSSRSGDEQYF
>TRBD1|TRBJ1-2|16|TRBV14|NA
TGTGCCAGCAGTCCCGGGACAGAGGGATTCGGCTATGGCTACACCTTC
CASSPGTEGFGYGYTF
>TRBD1|TRBJ2-7|19|TRBV7-9|NA
TGTGCCAGCAGCGTCTCTTTGGGACAGGAAAACTCGATGACCTACGAGCAGTACTTC
CASSVSLGQENSMTYEQYF
>NA|TRBJ1-1|13|TRBV5-4|NA
TGTGCCAGCAGTCCTCGGGGGAACACTGAAGCTTTCTTT
CASSPRGNTEAFF
>TRBD1|TRBJ1-1|15|TRBV5-6|once
TGTGCCAGCAGCCCTGGCTGGGACAGAAGAGGTGAAGCTTTCTTT
CASSPGWDRRGEAFF
>NA|TRBJ2-5|15|TRBV5-6|NA
TGTGCCAGCAGCTTGATCCCGGACAGACAAGAGACCCAGTACTTC
CASSLIPDRQETQYF
>NA|TRBJ2-3|17|TRBV21-1|NA
TGTGCCAGCAGCAAAGAATGGAGAGCGGGGAGCCTAGATACGCAGTATTTT
CASSKEWRAGSLDTQYF
>TRBD1|TRBJ2-2|15|TRBV7-2|NA
TGTGCCAGCAGCCCAGGGGGCGCGAACACCGGGGAGCTGTTTTTT
CASSPGGANTGELFF
>NA|TRBJ1-5|12|TRBV19|few
TGTGCCAGTACCTCGGGGGGACAGCCCCAGCATTTT
CASTSGGQPQHF
>TRBD2|TRBJ2-3|17|TRBV5-6|NA
TGTGCCAGCAGCCCAGATTATAGCGGGGGGCTCACAGATACGCAGTATTTT
CASSPDYSGGLTDTQYF
>TRBD2|TRBJ2-7|15|TRBV10-1|NA
TGCGCCAGCAGTGAGTCGACGGGACTACCCTACGAGCAGTACTTC
CASSESTGLPYEQYF
>TRBD1|TRBJ1-6|15|TRBV11-2|NA
TGTGCCAGCAGCTCGCATGGACAGGACGGTTCACCCCTCCACTTT
CASSSHGQDGSPLHF
>NA|TRBJ1-1|13|TRBV18|NA
TGTGCCAGCTCAGCCAGGGAGAACACTGAAGCTTTCTTT
CASSARENTEAFF
>TRBD1|TRBJ2-6|14|TRBV2|once
TGTGCCAGCAAAGGACAGGGACCTTCTAACGTCCTGACTTTC
CASKGQGPSNVLTF
>NA|TRBJ1-4|15|TRBV18|NA
TGTGCCAGCTCACCACTCGTTACAACTAATGAAAAACTGTTTTTT
CASSPLVTTNEKLFF